The 3 T cell receptor beta chains below were found in one sample sequenced in a study of OX40 agonist ivuxolimab in advanced cancers. TCRdb's table, derived via immunoSEQ multiplex PCR, lists solely in-frame clones and lacks some. The repertoire holds fewer than 35,000 clones, with roughly 87% as singletons. The source was CD4+ or CD8+ T cells sorted from blood, collected in a trial of the OX40 agonist ivuxolimab. These receptors were taken from an adult with an advanced solid tumor such as melanoma, head and neck, liver or kidney cancer.

The chain uses TRBV4-1 and TRBJ1-6; D unresolved. The germline gives CDR1 MGHRA, CDR2 YSYEKL. The ends were cut back, 4 bases at V and 3 bases at J, with 13 bases in the middle. This CDR3 is built from 16 residues. CDR3 in amino acids: CASSPDQAYYNSPLHF. CDR3 sequence (DNA): TGCGCCAGCAGCCCAGACCAGGCTTACTATAATTCACCCCTCCACTTT.

The chain has TRBV10-3 and TRBJ2-1, with D unresolved. V lost 6 bases and J 7 bases, leaving 10 bases between the germline ends. This CDR3 spans 12 amino acids. CDR1 ENHRY and CDR2 SYGVKD come from the germline V gene. CDR3 sequence: CAIRIPGNEQFF. The CDR3 DNA reads as TGTGCCATCAGGATTCCAGGTAATGAGCAGTTCTTC.

This clone was found a few times. This chain connects TRBV28 to TRBJ1-1; 7 positions agree with TRBD1. The V gene end was trimmed by 2 bases and the J gene end by 2 bases; junction bases not matched to a gene: 14. Germline CDR1 MDHEN, CDR2 SYDVKM. There are 18 residues in the CDR3. The DNA of the CDR3 is TGTGCCAGCAGTTTAGTGGGCAGGGGGGTCTCAGGAAACACTGAAGCTTTCTTT. This gives the protein CASSLVGRGVSGNTEAFF.